This T cell receptor (beta chain) was sequenced for a study of T-cell memory formation after mild COVID-19. TCRdb reprocessed the 5' RACE reads with MiXCR, giving one entry per CDR3 protein. Here the sample spans around 400,000 distinct CDR3 sequences, less than 25% being singletons. V trimming: 5 bases; J trimming: 5 bases; junction bases outside the gene matches: 14. The germline V gene encodes CDR1 SEHNR and CDR2 FQNEAQ (reference sequence). This CDR3 comprises 18 residues. This TCR was sampled from an adult woman who had mild COVID-19 (a few samples of this study predate the infection). Cell type and time point are not known. The chain uses TRBV7-9 and TRBJ2-5; 13 bases are a match to TRBD2. Sequencing used PBMCs or a T cell subset sorted from them (not recorded which). DNA of the CDR3: TGTGCCAGCAGCCTTCGGACTAGCGGGGGCGAGTCTTCGGAGACCCAGTACTTC. Translation gives CASSLRTSGGESSETQYF.